What follows are 18 T cell receptor beta chains derived from one specimen sequenced in a study of tumor-infiltrating lymphocytes in localized non-small cell lung cancer. Data came from immunoSEQ multiplex PCR; TCRdb stores just in-frame clones and leaves some out. The sample has over 10,000 clones; 67% are singletons. Sequencing input: uninvolved lung tissue not adjacent to the tumor. All receptors derive from a human donor with non-small cell lung cancer.

The chain links TRBV23-1 to TRBJ1-2; possible D gene TRBD1, 6 bases. TRBV23-1 is known as an ORF, though its function is uncertain. Trimming shortened V by 4 bases and J by 2 bases, and 20 bases separated the two germline ends. The CDR3 spans 17 residues. CDR3 protein: CASSRQPGTTENYGYTF. CDR3 sequence (DNA): TGCGCCAGCAGTCGACAACCTGGGACAACAGAAAACTATGGCTACACCTTC.

The sample holds one count of this clone. The rearrangement joins TRBV6-4 to TRBJ2-3, with a tentative D call TRBD2 (6 bases). The CDR3 loop spans 15 amino acids. V gave up 2 bases and J gave up 0 bases, with 9 bases separating them. Germline V gene sequence: CDR1 MRHNA, CDR2 SNTAGT. The CDR3 here is CASSDGTSSTDTQYF. The CDR3 coding sequence is TGTGCCAGCAGTGACGGGACTTCTAGCACAGATACGCAGTATTTT.

The chain links TRBV7-8 to TRBJ2-3; tentative D call: TRBD1 (5 bases). The CDR3 runs 15 residues. V lost 10 bases and J 1 base, leaving 18 bases between the germline ends. CDR1 and CDR2 from the germline V gene are SGHVS and FQNEAQ. The CDR3 nucleotides read TGTGCCATAGGTACAGGTGGCGCAGGCACAGATACGCAGTATTTT. Translated: CAIGTGGAGTDTQYF.

This chain links TRBV6-1 with TRBJ2-1; D is perhaps TRBD1 or TRBD2 (6 bases each). The CDR3 runs to 16 residues. V was cut by 0 bases and J by 8 bases, with 17 bases left in between. Germline V gene data show CDR1 as MNHNS and CDR2 as SASEGT. CDR3 residues: CASSEALVPGGYEQFF. The CDR3 nucleotides are TGTGCCAGCAGTGAAGCGCTAGTACCCGGGGGCTATGAGCAGTTCTTC.

The chain combines TRBV5-1 with TRBJ2-2, with D hard to call. In germline, CDR1 is SGHRS, CDR2 YFSETQ. The germline V and J ends were trimmed by 3 bases and 3 bases, with 6 bases remaining between them. This CDR3 region has 13 residues. The chain's CDR3 is CASSSQDTGELFF. The CDR3 DNA follows: TGCGCCAGCAGCTCCCAGGACACCGGGGAGCTGTTTTTT. Full variable domain (rest looked up from reference TRBV5-1 and TRBJ2-2): KAGVTQTPRYLIKTRGQQVTLSCSPISGHRSVSWYQQTPGQGLQFLFEYFSETQRNKGNFPGRFSGRQFSNSRSEMNVSTLELGDSALYLCASSSQDTGELFFGEGSRLTVL.

The chain joins TRBV5-5 to TRBJ2-2, with D uncertain. The CDR3 runs 14 residues. Germline V gene lookup returns CDR1 SGHKS and CDR2 YYEKEE (reference sequence). V lost 0 bases, J lost 3 bases, and 6 bases lay in between. The CDR3 DNA is TGTGCCAGCAGCTTGGACAGTCACACCGGGGAGCTGTTTTTT. The encoded protein is CASSLDSHTGELFF.

V gene TRBV5-4 combines with J gene TRBJ2-4; D is possibly TRBD1 (6 bases). Looked up from germline, CDR1 is SGHNT and CDR2 is YYREEE (reference sequence). Trimming removed 1 base from V and 7 bases from J, with 21 bases in between. The CDR3 is made up of 17 amino acids. The CDR3 nucleotides are TGTGCCAGCAGCTTGACCACACTAGGGGGAGTGGTCAACATTCAGTACTTC. Its protein is CASSLTTLGGVVNIQYF.

The V and J genes are TRBV27 and TRBJ2-7, with TRBD2 identical over 11 bases. CDR1 is MNHEY, CDR2 SMNVEV, per germline (reference sequence). After removal of 7 bases from V and 0 bases from J, the junction contained 5 bases not matched to a gene. The CDR3 totals 15 residues. DNA for the CDR3: TGTGCCAGCACCCCACTAGCGGGGGTCTCCTACGAGCAGTACTTC. Amino acids: CASTPLAGVSYEQYF.

The genes are TRBV4-1 and TRBJ1-6; TRBD1 matches at 7 bases. The germline gives CDR1 MGHRA, CDR2 YSYEKL. Unmatched junction bases numbered 7, after V lost 1 base and J lost 7 bases. This CDR3 is built from 16 residues. Here the CDR3 reads CASSQGLQGWNSPLHF. CDR3 DNA sequence: TGCGCCAGCAGCCAAGGCCTACAGGGGTGGAATTCACCCCTCCACTTT.

The chain uses TRBV30 and TRBJ2-7, with 8 bases lining up with TRBD1. CDR3 size: 14 residues. CDR1 GTSNPN and CDR2 SVGIG come from the germline V gene (reference sequence). Germline trimming cut 0 bases from V and 2 bases from J; bases unmatched to any gene: 3. The CDR3, as DNA: TGTGCCTGGAGTGTCGACAGGGGAACCTACGAGCAGTACTTC. It encodes CAWSVDRGTYEQYF.

By proportion, this clone is medium-sized. The rearrangement links TRBV29-1 to TRBJ2-7; 10 positions match TRBD1. The CDR3 is made up of 13 amino acids. The trim removed 3 bases at V and 6 bases at J, leaving 5 bases unmatched. Germline V gives CDR1 SQVTM, CDR2 ANQGSEA. As DNA, the CDR3 is TGCAGCGTTGAGGGGACAGGGGCGGCCGAGCAGTACTTC. Translated, it gives CSVEGTGAAEQYF.

V and J are TRBV5-4 and TRBJ2-7; 14 positions match TRBD2. The germline gives CDR1 SGHNT, CDR2 YYREEE (reference sequence). The trim removed 1 base at V and 7 bases at J, leaving 13 bases unmatched. The CDR3 is 18 amino acids. DNA for the CDR3: TGTGCCAGCAGCTTGTTGACAGGGGGACTAGCGGGAGTGGGTGAGCAGTACTTC. Amino acids: CASSLLTGGLAGVGEQYF.

This chain joins TRBV11-2 and TRBJ1-4; TRBD1 aligns across 8 bases. The CDR3 spans 15 residues. The V segment lost 1 base and the J segment 7 bases; nucleotides outside the gene matches: 5. Germline loops: CDR1 SGHAT, CDR2 FQNNGV. The DNA for the CDR3 is TGTGCCAGCAGCTTAGCTTTCGACAGGGGTGAAAAACTGTTTTTT. Translating gives CASSLAFDRGEKLFF. The full variable domain, its missing parts supplied by reference TRBV11-2 and TRBJ1-4, is EAGVAQSPRYKIIEKRQSVAFWCNPISGHATLYWYQQILGQGPKLLIQFQNNGVVDDSQLPKDRFSAERLKGVDSTLKIQPAKLEDSAVYLCASSLAFDRGEKLFFGSGTQLSVL.

This clone was observed a handful of times. V and J are TRBV5-5 and TRBJ1-5; weak D call: TRBD1 (5 bases). This CDR3 is built from 18 residues. The germline V gene has CDR1 SGHKS and CDR2 YYEKEE (reference sequence). The V and J ends lost 1 base and 5 bases respectively, with 22 bases between them. This CDR3 is CASSLRAGANVGDQPQHF. The CDR3 bases are TGTGCCAGCAGCTTGAGGGCCGGGGCGAATGTCGGGGATCAGCCCCAGCATTTT.

This clone has only a few counts. The chain employs TRBV28 and TRBJ1-5; 8 nucleotides line up with TRBD1. This CDR3 has 12 amino acids. Per the germline V gene, CDR1 is MDHEN and CDR2 is SYDVKM. V shed 7 bases, J shed 6 bases, and the junction held 2 bases outside the gene matches. CDR3 coding DNA: TGTGCCAGCACCAGGGGGCGTCAGCCCCAGCATTTT. It codes for CASTRGRQPQHF.

This chain links TRBV7-2 with TRBJ1-6; TRBD1 is a possible D gene (6 bases). The CDR3 is 17 residues long. Germline V lookup: CDR1 SGHTA, CDR2 FQGNSA. V was trimmed by 0 bases and J by 2 bases, leaving 11 bases between them. The CDR3 protein is CASSLARGEAYNSPLHF. In DNA, the CDR3 is TGTGCCAGCAGCTTAGCCAGGGGCGAAGCCTATAATTCACCCCTCCACTTT.

This clone appeared a few times. The rearrangement uses TRBV18 and TRBJ2-1; D may be TRBD2 (5 bases). Trimming pared 6 bases from V and 4 bases from J, leaving 13 bases between. CDR1 is KGHSH and CDR2 is LQKENI in the germline V gene. The CDR3 extends over 14 amino acids. CDR3: CASSPSGSYNEQFF. CDR3 bases: TGTGCCAGCTCTCCGTCGGGAAGTTACAATGAGCAGTTCTTC.

This clone turned up a few times. The chain is built from TRBV25-1 and TRBJ1-4; 7 nucleotides align to TRBD1. The germline gives CDR1 MGHDK, CDR2 SYGVNS. The CDR3 is 15 residues long. V was pared by 3 bases and J by 4 bases, with 5 bases of the junction left unmatched. The CDR3 region is CASSDPGQNNEKLFF. The CDR3 bases are TGTGCCAGCAGTGACCCGGGACAGAATAATGAAAAACTGTTTTTT.